The 7 T cell receptor beta chains reported below all come from one sample, sequenced in a study of cytomegalovirus exposure and HLA in healthy donors. The PCR had 60 Vbeta and 13 Jbeta primers. TCRdb keeps only in-frame clones here, not all; method: immunoSEQ multiplex PCR. The table includes 100,000 to 150,000 clones, more than 65% detected once. Material for sequencing was PBMCs. The receptors come from a man aged 18 to 29 in good health and CMV-seropositive.

The chain uses TRBV2 and TRBJ2-1; TRBD2 matches 9 bases. With V trimmed by 3 bases and J by 0 bases, 3 bases remained unmatched. This CDR3 is 16 amino acids long. The germline CDR1 and CDR2 sequences are SNHLY and FYNNEI. The DNA of the CDR3 is TGTGCCAGCAGTGACCAGACTAGCGGCTCCTACAATGAGCAGTTCTTC. Its translation is CASSDQTSGSYNEQFF.

V is TRBV5-1 and J is TRBJ1-1; TRBD1 might be the D (6 bases). The CDR3 is 17 residues long. With 5 bases removed from V and 0 bases from J, the gap between germline ends came to 20 bases. Germline loops: CDR1 SGHRS, CDR2 YFSETQ. The CDR3 spells CASSNQGPVDMNTEAFF. DNA for the CDR3: TGCGCCAGCAGTAATCAGGGGCCAGTAGATATGAACACTGAAGCTTTCTTT.

The gene calls are TRBV7-2 and TRBJ1-5, with TRBD1 as a possible D gene (5 bases). There are 16 residues in the CDR3. Trimming took 2 bases from V and 6 from J, leaving 17 bases between them. Germline V gene sequence: CDR1 SGHTA, CDR2 FQGNSA. DNA of the CDR3: TGTGCCAGCAGCTTAACAACGGGGGTCAAGATTCAGCCCCAGCATTTT. Its protein is CASSLTTGVKIQPQHF.

The chain couples TRBV29-1 to TRBJ2-3; tentative D call: TRBD2 (5 bases). CDR3 length: 13 residues. V was cut by 4 bases and J by 0 bases, with 8 bases left in between. Looked up from germline, CDR1 is SQVTM and CDR2 is ANQGSEA. The CDR3 sequence: CSVVGESTDTQYF. CDR3 in DNA: TGCAGCGTTGTCGGGGAAAGCACAGATACGCAGTATTTT.

The chain has TRBV5-5 and TRBJ1-1; D unresolved. The germline V and J ends were trimmed by 2 bases and 0 bases, with 2 bases remaining between them. The germline CDR1 and CDR2 sequences are SGHKS and YYEKEE (reference sequence). The CDR3 consists of 12 residues. DNA of the CDR3: TGTGCCAGCAGCTTCGTGAACACTGAAGCTTTCTTT. Residues: CASSFVNTEAFF.

The chain couples TRBV11-2 to TRBJ2-5; D unclear. The CDR3 spans 13 residues. Trimming shortened V by 0 bases and J by 3 bases, and 5 bases separated the two germline ends. CDR1 and CDR2 (germline): SGHAT, FQNNGV. The CDR3 region is CASSLDPEETQYF. CDR3 DNA sequence: TGTGCCAGCAGCTTAGATCCCGAAGAGACCCAGTACTTC. Filled out from reference TRBV11-2 and TRBJ2-5, the complete variable domain reads EAGVAQSPRYKIIEKRQSVAFWCNPISGHATLYWYQQILGQGPKLLIQFQNNGVVDDSQLPKDRFSAERLKGVDSTLKIQPAKLEDSAVYLCASSLDPEETQYFGPGTRLLVL.

This clone was seen only a few times. The chain links TRBV15 to TRBJ2-1, with TRBD1 as a possible D gene (5 bases). Per the germline V gene, CDR1 is LNHNV and CDR2 is YYDKDF (reference sequence). Trimming removed 1 base at V and 5 bases at J, with 15 bases between. This CDR3 contains 16 residues. The CDR3, as DNA: TGTGCCACCAGCAGAGTCGGCAGGGCGATCAACAATGAGCAGTTCTTC. This translates into CATSRVGRAINNEQFF.